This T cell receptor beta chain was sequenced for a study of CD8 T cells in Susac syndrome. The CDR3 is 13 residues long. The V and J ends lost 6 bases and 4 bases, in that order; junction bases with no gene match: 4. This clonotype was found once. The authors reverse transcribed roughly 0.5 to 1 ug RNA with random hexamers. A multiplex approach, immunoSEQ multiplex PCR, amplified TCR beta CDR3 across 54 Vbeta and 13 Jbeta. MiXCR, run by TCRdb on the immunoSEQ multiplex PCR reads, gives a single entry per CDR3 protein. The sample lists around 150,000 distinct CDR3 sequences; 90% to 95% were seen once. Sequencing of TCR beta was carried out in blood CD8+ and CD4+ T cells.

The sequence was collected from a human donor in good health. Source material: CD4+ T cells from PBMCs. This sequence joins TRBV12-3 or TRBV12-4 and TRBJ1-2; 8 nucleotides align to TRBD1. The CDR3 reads CASRGQERYGYTF. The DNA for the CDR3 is TGTGCCAGCAGGGGACAGGAGCGCTATGGCTACACCTTC.